The clone carrying this T cell receptor beta chain showed up just a few times. The data originate from a study of early T cells in non-severe SARS-CoV-2 infection. Study-wide background: Unsorted whole blood bulk RNA was sequenced, with unpaired chains.

The CDR3 is 15 amino acids. V was trimmed by 2 bases and J by 2 bases, leaving 12 bases between them. Unique molecular identifiers were added to individual cDNA molecules. TCRdb re-called the 5' RACE reads through MiXCR, storing one row per CDR3 protein. The sample shows approximately 66,000 distinct CDR3 sequences, around 12% of them seen only once. Sequencing was carried out using whole blood. V is TRBV12-3 or TRBV12-4 and J is TRBJ1-1; D gene unclear. The sequence was obtained from an adult who was a healthcare worker with PCR-confirmed SARS-CoV-2 infection or an uninfected control (not recorded which). Here the CDR3 DNA reads TGTGCCAGCAGTTTATCCACCGCCTATAACACTGAAGCTTTCTTT. Translation gives CASSLSTAYNTEAFF.